This TCR beta chain was recorded in a study of blood T cell repertoires in COVID-19 (dated by TCRdb to about 2020). Regarding the complete study: The collaborator samples originated in the United States, Italy and Spain and spanned the acute and convalescent phases of COVID-19. The repertoires were released in a freely available public database meant as a resource for research on the immune response to SARS-CoV-2. Where available, HLA class I and class II types were taken from metadata supplied by the sample provider and were not determined by assay-based typing. The samples were drawn from two sources: the first 160 participants of the ongoing ImmuneRACE study, and 1,254 subjects contributed by 6 global collaborators. Deeply sampled blood TCRbeta repertoires from subjects exposed to, actively infected with, or recovered from COVID-19 were included in the dataset. The material from the prospective study consisted of cDNA or gDNA derived from T cells, B-cell-depleted T cells, or PBMCs. The sample metadata nearly always contained a de-identified subject ID, COVID-19 status, age in years and sex.

A word on this clone: Its antigen is currently not known. Per-nucleotide qualities are absent, and no much larger clonotype sits a single base away.

TCRbeta CDR3 regions were amplified from genomic DNA by means of the immunoSEQ Assay, a bias-controlled multiplex PCR. The study's own analysis went as follows. The number of nucleated cells in each sample was estimated from the amplification of reference gene primers within the assay. To quantify the absolute abundance of each unique TCRbeta CDR3 rearrangement, sequence reads were collapsed and filtered. For each sample, productive Simpson clonality was calculated as the square root of Simpson's diversity index over productive rearrangements. What TCRdb holds here is the immuneACCESS table cut down to in-frame rearrangements. Part of the clones is not present; checked against another copy, under half of the missing clones reflect an unresolved V gene, and the others are unexplained. For V, J and clone size, that table is used; D and trimming come from the DNA. The sample contains around 180,000 clones, approximately 78% of them found a single time. 10% to 15% of the sample goes to the ten largest clones.

In Seattle, one collaborating source enrolled patients while the infection was active and tracked those patients longitudinally over the course of disease. Each collaborating institution followed its own protocols to collect whole blood in K2EDTA tubes. For TCRbeta analysis, collaborators shipped samples in one of three forms: frozen whole blood, isolated PBMCs, or DNA extracted from either of those sample types. The germline V gene provides CDR1 SGHTA and CDR2 FQGNSA. Here V drops 5 bases and J drops 3 bases, and the junction holds 12 bases not matched to any gene. Measured from the cysteine to the phenylalanine, the CDR3 is 18 residues long. CDR3 DNA only is kept here, 54 bases in frame from base 1. Study-wide findings and limitations: The amount of clinical and demographic metadata varied by source and participant and was provided uncurated.

This receptor was identified in a woman older than 75 with COVID-19, enrolled during active disease. Sequencing was done on a sample of peripheral blood. The chain is encoded by TRBV7-2 joined to TRBJ2-1; 11 bases in the junction line up with TRBD2. The CDR3 protein sequence reads: CASSNVGVAGGYYNEQFF. The DNA sequence is as follows: TGTGCCAGCAGCAACGTAGGGGTAGCGGGGGGGTACTACAATGAGCAGTTCTTC.